Presented here are 2 T cell receptor beta chains from one specimen sequenced in a study of T cell changes during pregnancy in multiple sclerosis. Data came from immunoSEQ multiplex PCR; TCRdb stores just in-frame clones and leaves some out. The table lists over 80,000 clones, around nine tenths of them singletons. The specimen was peripheral blood, collected in the second trimester of pregnancy. The receptors originated from a female donor in good health, enrolled as a control in a pregnancy study.

V and J are TRBV25-1 and TRBJ2-1; tentative D call: TRBD2 (6 bases). Germline V gene lookup returns CDR1 MGHDK and CDR2 SYGVNS. Deletions cut 3 bases from V and 7 bases from J, with 19 bases between. CDR3 length equals 16 residues. CDR3 nucleotide sequence: TGTGCCAGCAGTGACCCTTTACTAGCCGACGCTAATGAGCAGTTCTTC. As protein: CASSDPLLADANEQFF.

This clone has just one count. This chain uses TRBV9 with TRBJ1-4; TRBD1 agrees at 9 bases. Germline V gives CDR1 SGDLS, CDR2 YYNGEE. The CDR3 is made up of 17 amino acids. V trimming: 0 bases; J trimming: 0 bases; junction bases outside the gene matches: 3. CDR3 bases: TGTGCCAGCAGCGTAGGACAGGGGGGCGCAACTAATGAAAAACTGTTTTTT. Amino acids: CASSVGQGGATNEKLFF.